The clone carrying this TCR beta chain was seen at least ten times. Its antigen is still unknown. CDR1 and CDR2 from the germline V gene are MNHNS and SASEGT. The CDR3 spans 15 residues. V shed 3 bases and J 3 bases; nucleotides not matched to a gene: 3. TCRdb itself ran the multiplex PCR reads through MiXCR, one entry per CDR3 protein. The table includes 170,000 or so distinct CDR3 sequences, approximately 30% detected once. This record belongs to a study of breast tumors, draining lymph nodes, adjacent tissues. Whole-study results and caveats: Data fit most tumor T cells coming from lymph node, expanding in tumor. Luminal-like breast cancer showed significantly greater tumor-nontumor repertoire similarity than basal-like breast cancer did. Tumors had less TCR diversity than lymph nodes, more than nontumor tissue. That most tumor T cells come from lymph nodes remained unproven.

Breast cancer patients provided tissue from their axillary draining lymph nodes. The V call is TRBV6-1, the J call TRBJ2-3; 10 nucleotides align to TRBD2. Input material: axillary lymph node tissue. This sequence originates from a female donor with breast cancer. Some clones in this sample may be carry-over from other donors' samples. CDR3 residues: CASSESSGRTDTQYF. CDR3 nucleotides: TGTGCCAGCAGTGAGTCTAGCGGGAGAACAGATACGCAGTATTTT.